This T cell receptor beta chain was recorded in a study of blood T cell repertoires in COVID-19. Using immunoSEQ multiplex PCR, the repertoire was profiled, and TCRdb retains in-frame clones only, with some absent. The sample shows approximately 220,000 clones, 80% of them seen only once. Trimming cost V 0 bases and J 6 bases, with 11 bases left between them. Germline CDR1 MNHEY, CDR2 SVGAGI. This CDR3 is built from 14 residues. The J gene is TRBJ1-2, the V gene TRBV6-5, with a tentative D call TRBD1 (5 bases). The sequencing input was PBMCs or T cells enriched from blood (not recorded which). The sequence derives from a woman in her 40s with acute COVID-19. The CDR3 nucleotides are TGTGCCAGCAGTTACTCCGGGGGTACGAATGGCTACACCTTC. As protein: CASSYSGGTNGYTF.